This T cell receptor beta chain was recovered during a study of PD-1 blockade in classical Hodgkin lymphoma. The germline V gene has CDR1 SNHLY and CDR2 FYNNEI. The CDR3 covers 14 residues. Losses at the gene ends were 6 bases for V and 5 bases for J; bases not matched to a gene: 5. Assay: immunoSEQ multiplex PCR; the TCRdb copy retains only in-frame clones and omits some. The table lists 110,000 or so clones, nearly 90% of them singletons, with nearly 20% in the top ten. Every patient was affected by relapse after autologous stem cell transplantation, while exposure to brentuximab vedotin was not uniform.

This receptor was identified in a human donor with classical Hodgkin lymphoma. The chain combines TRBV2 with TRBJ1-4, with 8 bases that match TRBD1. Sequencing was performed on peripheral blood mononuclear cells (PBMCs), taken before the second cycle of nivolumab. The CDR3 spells CASSSGGKNEKLFF. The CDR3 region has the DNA TGTGCCAGCAGCTCAGGGGGCAAAAATGAAAAACTGTTTTTT.